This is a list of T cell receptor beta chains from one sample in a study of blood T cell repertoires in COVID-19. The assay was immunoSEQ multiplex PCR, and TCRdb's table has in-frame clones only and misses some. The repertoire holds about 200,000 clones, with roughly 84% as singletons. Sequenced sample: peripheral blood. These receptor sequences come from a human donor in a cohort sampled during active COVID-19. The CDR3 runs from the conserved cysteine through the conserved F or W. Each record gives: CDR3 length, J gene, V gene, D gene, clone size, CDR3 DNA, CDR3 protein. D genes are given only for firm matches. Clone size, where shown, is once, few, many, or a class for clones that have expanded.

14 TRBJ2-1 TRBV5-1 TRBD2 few TGCGCCAGCAGTGGCGGGAGGGCCGGGGATGAGCAGTTCTTC CASSGGRAGDEQFF
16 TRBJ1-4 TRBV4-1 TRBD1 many TGCGCCAGCAGTCGACGGACAGGTGCAACTAATGAAAAACTGTTTTTT CASSRRTGATNEKLFF
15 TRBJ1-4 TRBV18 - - TGTGCCAGCTCACCACCGGACAGACACAATGAAAAACTGTTTTTT CASSPPDRHNEKLFF
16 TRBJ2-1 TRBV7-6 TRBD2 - TGTGCCAGCAGCCCCATTAGCGGGAGAGCGTACAATGAGCAGTTCTTC CASSPISGRAYNEQFF
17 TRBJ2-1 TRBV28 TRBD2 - TGTGCCAGCAGTCCCGGACCTTCTAGCGGACTCTACAATGAGCAGTTCTTC CASSPGPSSGLYNEQFF
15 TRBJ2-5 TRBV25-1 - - TGTGCCAGCAGTGAATACTTGAGGTCTCAAGAGACCCAGTACTTC CASSEYLRSQETQYF
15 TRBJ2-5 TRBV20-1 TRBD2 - TGCAGTGCTAGTGAGAGCGGGAGGGGGCAAGAGACCCAGTACTTC CSASESGRGQETQYF
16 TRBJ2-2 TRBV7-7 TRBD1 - TGTGCCAGCAGCTTAGGGACAGGAAGGCTTTCCGGGGAGCTGTTTTTT CASSLGTGRLSGELFF
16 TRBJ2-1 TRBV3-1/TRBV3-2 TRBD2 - TGTGCCAGCAGCTTCGGACTAGCGGGAGGGGGGAATGAGCAGTTCTTC CASSFGLAGGGNEQFF
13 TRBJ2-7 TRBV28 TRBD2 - TGTGCCAGCAGTCGGGGGGGAATCTACGAGCAGTACTTC CASSRGGIYEQYF
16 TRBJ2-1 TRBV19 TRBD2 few TGTGCCAGTAGTATAGTGGCTAGCGGGAGGTCGAATGAGCAGTTCTTC CASSIVASGRSNEQFF
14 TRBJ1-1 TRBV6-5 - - TGTGCCAGCAGTTGGGGACACTGGAACACTGAAGCTTTCTTT CASSWGHWNTEAFF
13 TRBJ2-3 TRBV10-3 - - TGTGCCTCCGGACAGTCAGGCACAGATACGCAGTATTTT CASGQSGTDTQYF
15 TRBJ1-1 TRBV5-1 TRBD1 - TGCGCCAGCAGCTTGTCGACAGGGAAAAACACTGAAGCTTTCTTT CASSLSTGKNTEAFF
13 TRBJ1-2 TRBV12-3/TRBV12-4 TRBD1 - TGTGCCAGCAGGCGCACAGGGGGCGTGGGCTACACCTTC CASRRTGGVGYTF
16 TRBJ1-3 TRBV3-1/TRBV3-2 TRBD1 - TGTGCCAGCAGGTTACAGGGGGCGGCCGACGGAAACACCATATATTTT CASRLQGAADGNTIYF
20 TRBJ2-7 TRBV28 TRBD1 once TGTGCCAGCAGTTCGGTCGGGGGACAGGGGTGGAGGGGACTAAGGAACGAGCAGTACTTC CASSSVGGQGWRGLRNEQYF
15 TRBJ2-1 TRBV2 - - TGTGCCAGCAGAGCTACTAGTTTGGGTGTCAATGAGCAGTTCTTC CASRATSLGVNEQFF
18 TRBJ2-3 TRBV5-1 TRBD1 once TGCGCCAGCAGCTTGGGGACAGGGACTTCGTGGCGCACAGATACGCAGTATTTT CASSLGTGTSWRTDTQYF
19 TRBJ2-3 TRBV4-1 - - TGCGCCAGCAGCCACCGTAGTGGGCTAATATCCACTAGCACAGATACGCAGTATTTT CASSHRSGLISTSTDTQYF
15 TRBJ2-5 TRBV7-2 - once TGTGCCAGCAGCTTAGCTGTGGCGACACAAGAGACCCAGTACTTC CASSLAVATQETQYF
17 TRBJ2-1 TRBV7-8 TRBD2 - TGTGCCAGCAGCTCCGGGGCACTAGCGGGAGGGAGTAATGAGCAGTTCTTC CASSSGALAGGSNEQFF
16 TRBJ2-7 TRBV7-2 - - TGTGCCAGCAGTTCCACAGGGCGGAGTAACCTTTACGAGCAGTACTTC CASSSTGRSNLYEQYF
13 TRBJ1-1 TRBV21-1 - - TGTGCCAGCAGCAAAGGACAGAACACTGAAGCTTTCTTT CASSKGQNTEAFF
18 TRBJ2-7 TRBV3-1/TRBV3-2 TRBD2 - TGTGCCAGCAGCCCTCTCCGCAACCCAAGCGGGGCCTCCTACGAGCAGTACTTC CASSPLRNPSGASYEQYF
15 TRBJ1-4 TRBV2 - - TGTGCCAGCAGTCGCGACAGGTTAAGACATGAAAAACTGTTTTTT CASSRDRLRHEKLFF
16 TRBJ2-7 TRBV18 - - TGTGCCAGCTCGCCCGGGGTTAGGGCAGGCTCTAGCGAGCAGTACTTC CASSPGVRAGSSEQYF
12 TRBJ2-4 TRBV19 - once TGTGCCAGTACCGACTCAAAAAACATTCAGTACTTC CASTDSKNIQYF
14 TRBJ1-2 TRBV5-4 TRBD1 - TGTGCCAGCAGCATTCCGGGACAGAACTATGGCTACACCTTC CASSIPGQNYGYTF
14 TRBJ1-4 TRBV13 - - TGTGCCAGCAGCCCTGGGGGGGGGAACGAAAAACTGTTTTTT CASSPGGGNEKLFF
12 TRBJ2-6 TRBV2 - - TGTGCCAGCTCTACTGGGGCCAACGTCCTGACTTTC CASSTGANVLTF
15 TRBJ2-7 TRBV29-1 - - TGCAGCGTTGATACGGACAAGGGAGGCCTAGACGAGCAGTACTTC CSVDTDKGGLDEQYF
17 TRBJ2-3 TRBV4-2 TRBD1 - TGTGCCAGCAGCCAAGCCCAGGACAGGGTTATCATAGATACGCAGTATTTT CASSQAQDRVIIDTQYF
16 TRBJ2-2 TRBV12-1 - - TGTGCCAGCAGACCTCCGGGACTAGCGTACACCGGGGAGCTGTTTTTT CASRPPGLAYTGELFF